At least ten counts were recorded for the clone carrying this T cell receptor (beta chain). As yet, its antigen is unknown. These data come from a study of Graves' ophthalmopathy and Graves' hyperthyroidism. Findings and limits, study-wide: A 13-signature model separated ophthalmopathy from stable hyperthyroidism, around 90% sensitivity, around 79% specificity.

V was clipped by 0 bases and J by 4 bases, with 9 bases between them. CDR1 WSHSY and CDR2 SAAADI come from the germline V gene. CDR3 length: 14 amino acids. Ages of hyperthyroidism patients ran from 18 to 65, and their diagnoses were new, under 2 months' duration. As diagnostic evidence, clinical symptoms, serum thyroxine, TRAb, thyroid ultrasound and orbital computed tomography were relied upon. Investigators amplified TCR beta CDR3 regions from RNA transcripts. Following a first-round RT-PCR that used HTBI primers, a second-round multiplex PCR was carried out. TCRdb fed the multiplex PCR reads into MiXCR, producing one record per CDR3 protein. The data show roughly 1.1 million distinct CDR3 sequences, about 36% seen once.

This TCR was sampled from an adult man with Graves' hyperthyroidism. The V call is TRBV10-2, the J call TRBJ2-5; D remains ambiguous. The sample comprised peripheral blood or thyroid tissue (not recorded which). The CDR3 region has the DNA TGCGCCAGCAGTGAGTCCGGCGCGACAGAGACCCAGTACTTC. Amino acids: CASSESGATETQYF.